This TCR beta chain was obtained from a study of T cells in Graves' hyperthyroidism and ophthalmopathy. The wider study: Peripheral blood sampling occurred at initial diagnosis, before any treatment.

CDR1 and CDR2 (germline): KGHDR, SFDVKD. This CDR3 comprises 13 residues. The ends were cut back, 4 bases at V and 2 bases at J, with 8 bases in the middle. RNA transcripts served as the template for amplifying TCR beta CDR3 regions. With the HTBI primer set, the TCR CDR3 went through a first round of RT-PCR. TCRdb re-derived calls from the multiplex PCR reads in MiXCR, one entry per CDR3 protein. The sample carries 250,000 to 300,000 distinct CDR3 sequences, around 15% recorded once. General study findings and limits: In the blood, most expanded thyroid clonotypes above 0.001 appeared as well.

Diagnosis rested on symptoms, serum thyroxine and TRAb, thyroid ultrasound, and orbital computed tomography. This clonotype was seen ten or more times. Its antigen remains unidentified. The V gene is TRBV24-1, the J gene TRBJ2-7, with a possible D match to TRBD2 (5 bases). Sequencing was performed on blood. This TCR was sampled from a woman aged 40 to 50 with Graves' hyperthyroidism. The CDR3 bases are TGTGCCACCAGTGACCCCGGGACCTACGAGCAGTACTTC. Translation gives CATSDPGTYEQYF.